These 12 T cell receptor beta chains came from one sample sequenced in a study of CD8+ T cells in alopecia areata (dated by TCRdb to between 2018 and 2020). Libraries came from the immunoSEQ multiplex PCR assay. RNA was extracted from all samples and reverse transcribed into cDNA as template for TCR sequencing. This immuneACCESS table, as held by TCRdb, lists in-frame sequences with V and J called but not all clones. Of the missing ones, under half trace to an unresolved V gene in checked studies; the others have no known cause. For this sample the table gives 110,000 to 150,000 clones, of which about 60% were detected only once. Roughly 6.5% of the sample belongs to the ten largest clones. The sample's time point label is to be understood as: baseline before oral tofacitinib. The specimen was CD4+ T cells sorted from blood, collected at week 0. These TCRs come from a human donor with alopecia areata.

This clone was seen a few times. The gene calls are TRBV29-1 and TRBJ1-2; D remains ambiguous. The CDR3 consists of 11 residues. The V gene's germline CDR1 is SQVTM and CDR2 ANQGSEA. Trimming pared 8 bases from V and 8 bases from J, leaving 15 bases between. CDR3 in amino acids: CSFWSVYGYTF. The CDR3, as DNA: TGCAGCTTTTGGTCAGTGTACGGCTACACCTTC.

The chain carries TRBV30 and TRBJ2-2; D is undetermined. Trimming took 4 bases from V and 1 from J, leaving 4 bases between them. CDR1 GTSNPN and CDR2 SVGIG come from the germline V gene (reference sequence). The CDR3 is 12 amino acids. The CDR3 reads CAWTGNTGELFF. In DNA, the CDR3 is TGTGCCTGGACAGGGAACACCGGGGAGCTGTTTTTT.

The chain's CDR3 is CAWSAGPIRTDTQYF. In DNA, the CDR3 is TGTGCCTGGAGTGCGGGACCGATACGCACAGATACGCAGTATTTT. The chain links TRBV30 to TRBJ2-3; D may correspond to TRBD1 or TRBD2 (5 bases each). Per the germline V gene, CDR1 is GTSNPN and CDR2 is SVGIG (reference sequence). Trimming took 1 base from V and 1 from J, leaving 12 bases between them. The length of the CDR3 is 15 residues.

The chain carries TRBV4-2 and TRBJ1-6; unclear D gene. Trimming removed 7 bases from V and 6 bases from J, with 13 bases in between. The CDR3 totals 14 residues. In germline, CDR1 is LGHNA, CDR2 YNFKEQ. Here the CDR3 reads CASNPSGPNSPLHF. CDR3 nucleotides: TGTGCCAGCAACCCATCTGGCCCTAATTCACCCCTCCACTTT.

This clone was found a few times. The chain employs TRBV5-1 and TRBJ2-7; D is undetermined. Per the germline V gene, CDR1 is SGHRS and CDR2 is YFSETQ. The CDR3 covers 15 residues. V dropped 0 bases and J dropped 7 bases, with 17 bases sitting between them. The CDR3 bases are TGCGCCAGCAGCTTGGGAACAGACACCAGAATAGAGCAGTACTTC. Encoded protein: CASSLGTDTRIEQYF.

As to this clone: The same CDR3 is also encoded by other DNA sequences in this sample. The CDR3 nucleotides are TGCAGCGTTGAAGGGTCTGGGGCCAACGTCCTGACTTTC. Its translation: CSVEGSGANVLTF. The chain links TRBV29-1 to TRBJ2-6; D is undetermined. Per the germline V gene, CDR1 is SQVTM and CDR2 is ANQGSEA. The CDR3 loop spans 13 amino acids. V was clipped by 1 base and J by 1 base, with 2 bases between them.

The V call is TRBV6-5, the J call TRBJ2-7; 8 bases match TRBD1. The J segment lost 6 bases and the V segment lost 7 bases, leaving 14 bases of the junction unmatched. The CDR3 contains 15 residues. The V gene's germline CDR1 is MNHEY and CDR2 SVGAGI. CDR3 nucleotide sequence: TGTGCCAGCATCCCCCGGACAGGGAATCCCTCCGAGCAGTACTTC. This codes for CASIPRTGNPSEQYF.

The chain links TRBV5-1 to TRBJ2-2; the D gene is possibly TRBD1 (6 bases). Trimming took 4 bases from V and 6 from J, leaving 13 bases between them. From germline, CDR1 is SGHRS and CDR2 YFSETQ. This CDR3 region has 14 residues. DNA of the CDR3: TGCGCCAGCAGCATCGGACAGTTGGCCGGGGAGCTGTTTTTT. Its protein is CASSIGQLAGELFF. Combining the CDR3 with reference TRBV5-1 and TRBJ2-2 gives the whole variable domain KAGVTQTPRYLIKTRGQQVTLSCSPISGHRSVSWYQQTPGQGLQFLFEYFSETQRNKGNFPGRFSGRQFSNSRSEMNVSTLELGDSALYLCASSIGQLAGELFFGEGSRLTVL.

This clone was recorded a few times. CDR3 coding DNA: TGTGCCTCTAAGGGGGCTTTGAACACTGAAGCTTTCTTT. Residues: CASKGALNTEAFF. J is TRBJ1-1 and V is TRBV27, with 7 bases lining up with TRBD1. V lost 11 bases, J lost 0 bases, and 6 bases stayed unmatched. The CDR3 sequence is 13 residues long. Germline CDR1 MNHEY, CDR2 SMNVEV (reference sequence).

The chain uses TRBV10-3 and TRBJ1-2; D might be TRBD1 (5 bases). The CDR3 is 12 amino acids. In germline, CDR1 is ENHRY, CDR2 SYGVKD. V lost 3 bases and J 3 bases, leaving 5 bases between the germline ends. The CDR3 DNA reads TGTGCCATCAGTGACAGGGACTATGGCTACACCTTC. Encoded protein: CAISDRDYGYTF.

The V gene is TRBV9, the J gene TRBJ1-1; no definite D call. CDR1 is SGDLS, CDR2 YYNGEE, per germline. V was pared by 4 bases and J by 0 bases, with 13 bases between. This CDR3 contains 15 residues. The CDR3 coding sequence is TGTGCCAGCAGCCCCTCAGTAGACATGAACACTGAAGCTTTCTTT. Encoded protein: CASSPSVDMNTEAFF.

This clone has only a few counts. The CDR3 nucleotides read TGTGCCAGCAAGGCGGGGATAAGCACAGATACGCAGTATTTT. Protein: CASKAGISTDTQYF. The rearrangement joins TRBV6-5 to TRBJ2-3, with D possibly matching TRBD2 (6 bases). The germline gives CDR1 MNHEY, CDR2 SVGAGI. V was trimmed by 7 bases and J by 0 bases, leaving 11 bases between them. There are 14 residues in the CDR3.